The 17 T cell receptor beta chains reported below all come from one sample, sequenced in a study of PD-1 blockade in classical Hodgkin lymphoma. Clones were read by immunoSEQ multiplex PCR, and TCRdb kept only the in-frame ones, dropping some. This table has about 17,000 clones, approximately 60% appearing once. All patients relapsed after autologous stem cell transplantation, and brentuximab vedotin exposure varied. Sequencing was performed on peripheral blood mononuclear cells (PBMCs), taken before the second cycle of nivolumab. The source is a human donor with classical Hodgkin lymphoma.

V is TRBV6-1 and J is TRBJ1-2, with D hard to call. The V end was cut by 7 bases, the J end by 4 bases, with 19 bases between. From germline, CDR1 is MNHNS and CDR2 SASEGT. The CDR3 length is 15 residues. The CDR3 bases are TGTGCCAGCAAGCCCGCGCCCCAAACGTTCTATGGCTACACCTTC. As protein: CASKPAPQTFYGYTF.

V usage is TRBV6-5 and J usage is TRBJ2-1; TRBD2 matches at 7 bases. Germline V gives CDR1 MNHEY, CDR2 SVGAGI. The CDR3 totals 16 residues. Losses at the gene ends were 2 bases for V and 0 bases for J; bases not matched to a gene: 4. CDR3 bases: TGTGCCAGCAGTTACCAGGCTAGCGGCTCCTACAATGAGCAGTTCTTC. Protein sequence: CASSYQASGSYNEQFF.

Within the sample, this clone is medium-sized. The J gene is TRBJ2-7, the V gene TRBV5-5; 7 nucleotides align to TRBD2. V lost 1 base and J lost 3; bases outside the gene matches: 16. CDR1 and CDR2 from the germline V gene are SGHKS and YYEKEE (reference sequence). The CDR3 runs 18 residues. This CDR3 reads CASSLFPLAEHLVYEQYF. The CDR3 DNA reads TGTGCCAGCAGCTTGTTTCCCCTAGCGGAACACCTAGTCTACGAGCAGTACTTC.

The table lists this clone with a few counts. The rearrangement uses TRBV5-1 and TRBJ2-3; TRBD1 matches at 7 bases. V lost 4 bases to trimming and J lost 6 bases; unmatched junction nucleotides: 14. The germline V gene has CDR1 SGHRS and CDR2 YFSETQ. This CDR3 is built from 16 residues. In nucleotides, the CDR3 is TGCGCCAGCAGCCCCCGACTACCTGGGGGACAGGATACGCAGTATTTT. It specifies CASSPRLPGGQDTQYF.

The V gene is TRBV4-2, the J gene TRBJ1-2, with D tentatively TRBD1 (5 bases). The germline V gene encodes CDR1 LGHNA and CDR2 YNFKEQ. The V end lost 0 bases, the J end lost 8 bases, and 19 bases lay between the germline ends. The CDR3 length is 16 residues. The CDR3 nucleotides read TGTGCCAGCAGCCAAGATGGGGACCGCCCAGACGGCGGCTACACCTTC. This translates into CASSQDGDRPDGGYTF.

The chain couples TRBV7-6 to TRBJ1-1; tentative D call: TRBD1 (5 bases). This CDR3 has 13 amino acids. Looked up from germline, CDR1 is SGHVS and CDR2 is FNYEAQ. Trimming pared 2 bases from V and 4 bases from J, leaving 8 bases between. CDR3 region: CASSLRRGTEAFF. The DNA for the CDR3 is TGTGCCAGCAGCTTAAGAAGGGGCACTGAAGCTTTCTTT.

The J gene is TRBJ1-5, the V gene TRBV4-2, with D unclear. The CDR3 has 14 residues. The V end was cut by 4 bases, the J end by 2 bases, with 9 bases between. CDR1 and CDR2 (germline): LGHNA, YNFKEQ. The CDR3 nucleotides are TGTGCCAGCAGCCCGGGCGGGGGCAATCAGCCCCAGCATTTT. Protein: CASSPGGGNQPQHF.

This chain links TRBV27 with TRBJ2-3; TRBD2 agrees at 8 bases. J gave up 3 bases and V 5 bases, and 7 bases lay outside the gene matches. This CDR3 spans 15 amino acids. Germline V gene sequence: CDR1 MNHEY, CDR2 SMNVEV (reference sequence). The CDR3 DNA sequence: TGTGCCAGCAGTCTACCGGGACTAGGGACAGATACGCAGTATTTT. Translating it yields CASSLPGLGTDTQYF.

J is TRBJ1-5 and V is TRBV30; D remains ambiguous. This CDR3 is 13 amino acids long. Looked up from germline, CDR1 is GTSNPN and CDR2 is SVGIG (reference sequence). The germline V and J ends were trimmed by 2 bases and 4 bases, with 9 bases remaining between them. The CDR3 reads CAWSSNSNQPQHF. The CDR3 DNA reads TGTGCCTGGAGTTCCAACAGTAATCAGCCCCAGCATTTT.

The V call is TRBV2, the J call TRBJ2-2; 8 positions match TRBD1. CDR3 length: 14 amino acids. Trimming took 2 bases from V and 6 from J; bases not matched to a gene: 2. CDR1 and CDR2 from the germline V gene are SNHLY and FYNNEI. CDR3 sequence (DNA): TGTGCCAGCAGTGAACAGGGGGCGTCCGGGGAGCTGTTTTTT. Translation gives CASSEQGASGELFF.

This chain uses TRBV9 with TRBJ2-6, with D hard to call. The CDR3 has 15 amino acids. The germline V gene has CDR1 SGDLS and CDR2 YYNGEE. Trimming left V 4 bases short and J 0 bases short, with 8 bases between. The CDR3 spells CASSREGSGANVLTF. The CDR3, as DNA: TGTGCCAGCAGCCGAGAAGGCTCTGGGGCCAACGTCCTGACTTTC.

This clone was seen a few times. This sequence joins TRBV5-6 and TRBJ1-2; D gene unclear. The germline gives CDR1 SGHDT, CDR2 YYEEEE. Trimming pared 4 bases from V and 7 bases from J, leaving 11 bases between. This CDR3 is built from 12 residues. CDR3 DNA sequence: TGTGCCAGCAGCGTCGGACGGATTGGCTACACCTTC. Protein sequence: CASSVGRIGYTF.

V usage is TRBV19 and J usage is TRBJ1-5, with D possibly TRBD1 on 6 matching bases. The CDR3 sequence is 15 residues long. CDR1 is LNHDA and CDR2 is SQIVND in the germline V gene (reference sequence). The ends were cut back, 7 bases at V and 2 bases at J, with 15 bases in the middle. DNA for the CDR3: TGTGCCAGTATCGTAACAGGGAGCGGCAATCAGCCCCAGCATTTT. Translated, it gives CASIVTGSGNQPQHF. Full variable domain (rest looked up from reference TRBV19 and TRBJ1-5): DGGITQSPKYLFRKEGQNVTLSCEQNLNHDAMYWYRQDPGQGLRLIYYSQIVNDFQKGDIAEGYSVSREKKESFPLTVTSAQKNPTAFYLCASIVTGSGNQPQHFGDGTRLSIL.

This clone is termed medium-sized. This chain links TRBV7-2 with TRBJ2-7; the match to TRBD2 covers 12 bases. The length of the CDR3 is 17 residues. CDR1 is SGHTA, CDR2 FQGNSA, per germline. V dropped 2 bases and J dropped 5; count of bases not matched to a gene: 10. This CDR3 reads CASSLTSSGRVDDEQYF. The CDR3 bases are TGTGCCAGCAGCTTAACTTCTAGCGGGAGGGTGGACGACGAGCAGTACTTC.

The chain carries TRBV5-1 and TRBJ2-3, with TRBD2 matching over 7 bases. Per germline, CDR1 SGHRS and CDR2 YFSETQ. V was pared by 2 bases and J by 0 bases, with 3 bases of the junction left unmatched. The CDR3 loop spans 15 amino acids. The CDR3: CASSFSGLSTDTQYF. CDR3 nucleotide sequence: TGCGCCAGCAGCTTTAGCGGGCTTAGCACAGATACGCAGTATTTT.

The table lists this clone with a few counts. CDR3 nucleotides: TGTGCCAGCAGCCTTCCCGACACTGAAGCTTTCTTT. It translates to CASSLPDTEAFF. The V and J genes are TRBV7-9 and TRBJ1-1; no reliable D call. Germline loops: CDR1 SEHNR, CDR2 FQNEAQ (reference sequence). The CDR3 extends over 12 amino acids. V was pared by 5 bases and J by 3 bases, with 7 bases between.

The chain combines TRBV28 with TRBJ1-2; a possible D gene is TRBD1 (6 bases). The germline V gene has CDR1 MDHEN and CDR2 SYDVKM. The CDR3 consists of 15 residues. V was shortened by 6 bases and J by 0 bases, with 14 bases between the two germline ends. CDR3 residues: CASSLGGGANYGYTF. DNA for the CDR3: TGTGCCAGCAGCCTAGGGGGGGGAGCTAACTATGGCTACACCTTC.